This T cell receptor beta chain was recovered during a study of T cells in Graves' hyperthyroidism and ophthalmopathy (dated by TCRdb to between 2017 and 2020). Broadly, across the study: Peripheral blood samples were taken at initial diagnosis, before any treatment was given. The 75 to 100 discovery patients were randomly split 7:3 into training and test sets. Following sampling, methimazole starting at 30 mg daily was given to hyperthyroidism patients, and high-dose intravenous methylprednisolone was given to ophthalmopathy patients. Prospective prediction of ophthalmopathy was tested in an independent validation cohort consisting of 18 hyperthyroidism patients and around 16 patients who later progressed to ophthalmopathy. The study also compared thyroid tissue and blood T-cell repertoires from a handful of Graves' hyperthyroidism patients. The paper reports TCR Vbeta CDR3 sequencing of some 140 peripheral blood samples: under 45 ophthalmopathy, under 85 hyperthyroidism and around 17 progressor patients. To identify distinguishing TCR V-J signatures, a discovery cohort of 90 to 100 patients was used, comprising some 43 with Graves' ophthalmopathy and under 60 with stable Graves' hyperthyroidism.

This clonotype was seen repeatedly, ten times or more. Its antigen is not yet known. No much larger clone exists at a distance of one base, and base qualities are not known. The TCR beta CDR3 regions were amplified from RNA transcripts. The TCR CDR3 was subjected to a first round of RT-PCR using the HTBI primer set and the Qiagen OneStep RT-PCR kit. Libraries were constructed in a second round of multiplex PCR, after which size selection and purification were carried out. The libraries were sequenced on an Illumina HiSeq2000 using paired-end 100 bp reads. In the original analysis: Raw data were processed with SOAPnuke, discarding reads with adapters, uncalled bases, mean Phred below 15, or no exact constant-primer or identifier match. COPE v1.2.5 was used to merge the high-quality paired reads, and each unique nucleotide sequence was defined as a clonotype. Clonotypes were aligned to IMGT TRBV, TRBD and TRBJ reference segments using MiTCR v1.1. Analysis was restricted to V-J combinations with a frequency above 0.0001, which covered roughly 99% of repertoires. A TCS score was defined as the ratio of F50 (clonal expansion) to E x V (chaos), with BLOSUM62-based TCRdist applied between CDR3 peptides within each V-J. Welch's t-statistics and random forest reduced around 520 V-J features to 10 to 15, which were used in a naive Bayes classifier (R e1071). Starting from the raw public reads, TCRdb applied fastp trimming at Q25, assembled clones with MiXCR and retained in-frame beta chains. Rows matching on CDR3 protein sequence are summarized as one entry with the most common DNA and genes. The authors' filters were not applied to this entry. In all, the sample holds roughly 380,000 distinct CDR3 sequences, and about a sixth of those were seen once. Of the sample, around 15% is held by the ten largest clones.

The germline V gene sets CDR1 to MNHEY and CDR2 to SVGAGI. V sheds 7 bases and J sheds 0 bases, leaving 16 bases between their ends. Counted from cysteine to phenylalanine, this CDR3 has 15 amino acids. The only DNA kept is the CDR3, 45 bases in frame from the first base. Moderately to severely active disease, a Clinical Activity Score of at least 3, a NOSPECS grade of at least 4, and a duration under 3 months were present in ophthalmopathy patients. The study excluded patients with uncontrolled infections, other autoimmune diseases, pregnancy or lactation. Diagnoses relied on clinical symptoms, serum thyroxine and TRAb, thyroid ultrasound and orbital computed tomography. Ficoll-Paque density gradient centrifugation was used to isolate PBMCs from around 9.1 ml of fresh peripheral blood. Trizol reagent was used to extract total RNA, and RNA quality was then checked on an Agilent 2100 Bioanalyzer. Study-wide conclusions, independent of this receptor: In validation, the model predicted progression to ophthalmopathy with just under 71% sensitivity and roughly 75% specificity, a median of around six months before onset. Blood samples also contained most of the expanded thyroid clonotypes (frequency above 0.001), which suggests that blood repertoires may reflect thyroid immune responses. Ophthalmopathy was separated from stable hyperthyroidism by a 13 V-J signature model, with around 90% sensitivity and around 81% specificity obtained in cross-validation and 80%/75% obtained in testing. No statistical method was used to fix the sample size in advance, and group allocation was not hidden from the investigators.

Input material: blood. The source is a woman in her 40s with Graves' ophthalmopathy. The V and J genes are TRBV6-5 and TRBJ2-7; the D gene is not confidently resolved. The nucleotide sequence reads TGTGCCAGCACCCCGACTCCTACGAGCTCCTACGAGCAGTACTTC. It translates to CASTPTPTSSYEQYF.